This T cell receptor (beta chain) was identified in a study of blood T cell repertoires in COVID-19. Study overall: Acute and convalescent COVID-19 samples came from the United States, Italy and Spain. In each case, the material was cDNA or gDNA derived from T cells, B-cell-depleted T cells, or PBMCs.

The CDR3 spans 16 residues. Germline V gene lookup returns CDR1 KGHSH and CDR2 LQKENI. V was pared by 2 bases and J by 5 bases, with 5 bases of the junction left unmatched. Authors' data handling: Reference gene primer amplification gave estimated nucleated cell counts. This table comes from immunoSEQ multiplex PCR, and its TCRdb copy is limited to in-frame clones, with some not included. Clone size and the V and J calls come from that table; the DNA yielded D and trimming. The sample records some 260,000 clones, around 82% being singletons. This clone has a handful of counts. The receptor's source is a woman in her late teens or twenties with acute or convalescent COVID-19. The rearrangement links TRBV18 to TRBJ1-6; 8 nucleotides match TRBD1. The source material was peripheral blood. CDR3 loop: CASSPTGQGNNSPLHF. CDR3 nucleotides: TGTGCCAGCTCACCAACAGGACAGGGCAATAATTCACCCCTCCACTTT.